Listed below are T cell receptor beta chains from one sample, sequenced in a study of CD8 T cells in ankylosing spondylitis. Via MiXCR, TCRdb re-called the 5' RACE reads, giving one row per CDR3 protein. Here the sample spans some 700,000 distinct CDR3 sequences, roughly 19% being singletons. The material sequenced was blood, either unsorted or a sorted T cell fraction (not recorded which). The receptors were sampled from a male donor with ankylosing spondylitis. The CDR3 runs from the conserved cysteine through the conserved F or W. A D gene is named only where the DNA matches it firmly. Clone sizes are given selectively: once, few, many, or a class where the clone is expanded.

clone_size j_call d_call v_call cdr3_aa cdr3_nt
- TRBJ1-1 TRBD1 TRBV7-9 CASSGSPGQGNTEAFF TGTGCCAGCAGCGGCTCCCCGGGACAGGGAAACACTGAAGCTTTCTTT
- TRBJ1-2 - TRBV19 CASSTLGQNYGYTF TGTGCCAGTAGTACCCTCGGGCAAAACTATGGCTACACCTTC
few TRBJ2-7 TRBD1 TRBV2 CASTRQGTTYEQYF TGTGCCAGCACCAGACAGGGTACCACCTACGAGCAGTACTTC
many TRBJ2-1 - TRBV12-3/TRBV12-4 CASSLGPYNEQFF TGTGCCAGCAGTTTGGGTCCCTACAATGAGCAGTTCTTC
few TRBJ1-1 TRBD1 TRBV29-1 CSVSTGLNTEAFF TGCAGCGTCTCGACAGGGCTGAACACTGAAGCTTTCTTT
- TRBJ2-1 TRBD1 TRBV2 CASKRQGGPEQFF TGTGCCAGCAAGAGACAGGGGGGCCCTGAGCAGTTCTTC
- TRBJ2-1 TRBD2 TRBV12-3/TRBV12-4 CASSGLSPDNEQFF TGTGCCAGCTCGGGACTATCGCCGGACAATGAGCAGTTCTTC
few TRBJ2-2 - TRBV12-3/TRBV12-4 CASSFTGSGVLFF TGTGCCAGCAGTTTTACAGGGTCCGGGGTGCTGTTTTTT
- TRBJ2-2 - TRBV7-9 CASSRKPSGPRGELFF TGTGCCAGCAGCCGTAAACCCTCCGGGCCTAGAGGGGAGCTGTTTTTT
- TRBJ1-1 - TRBV27 CASSTLGRNTEAFF TGTGCCAGCAGTACCCTCGGGAGGAACACTGAAGCTTTCTTT
few TRBJ2-2 TRBD2 TRBV24-1 CATGTGTSAAGELFF TGTGCCACGGGGACCGGGACTAGCGCGGCCGGGGAGCTGTTTTTT
- TRBJ1-2 - TRBV20-1 CSARGGINYGYTF TGCAGTGCTAGGGGGGGAATTAACTATGGCTACACCTTC
few TRBJ2-3 TRBD2 TRBV24-1 CATSDRAGGDTQYF TGTGCCACCAGTGACAGGGCGGGGGGCGATACGCAGTATTTT
few TRBJ2-7 - TRBV18 CASSPPEREWEQYF TGTGCCAGCTCACCACCGGAGAGGGAATGGGAGCAGTACTTC
few TRBJ2-2 - TRBV7-8 CASSQYPGRGTGELFF TGTGCCAGCAGCCAATACCCGGGACGGGGAACCGGGGAGCTGTTTTTT
few TRBJ2-7 TRBD2 TRBV2 CASSLPMWGAGGEQYF TGTGCCAGCAGCCTTCCCATGTGGGGGGCGGGGGGCGAGCAGTACTTC
- TRBJ1-3 - TRBV4-3 CASSQRLAPGNTIYF TGCGCCAGCAGCCAGCGTCTTGCACCTGGAAACACCATATATTTT
- TRBJ1-6 - TRBV4-1 CASSQDQNRAAPLHF TGCGCCAGCAGCCAAGATCAAAACAGGGCGGCACCCCTCCACTTT
- TRBJ2-5 - TRBV4-1 CASSHDGGFQETQYF TGCGCCAGCAGCCACGATGGGGGCTTCCAAGAGACCCAGTACTTC
- TRBJ2-1 TRBD2 TRBV11-2 CASSPGLAGGLSSYNEQFF TGTGCCAGCAGCCCAGGACTAGCGGGGGGGTTGAGCTCCTACAATGAGCAGTTCTTC
- TRBJ2-2 - TRBV12-3/TRBV12-4 CASSAVGDTGELFF TGTGCCAGCAGTGCCGTGGGGGACACCGGGGAGCTGTTTTTT
- TRBJ2-1 - TRBV12-3/TRBV12-4 CASSLRLPGHQSSYNEQFF TGTGCCAGCAGTTTAAGGTTGCCGGGACACCAGAGCTCCTACAATGAGCAGTTCTTC
few TRBJ2-3 - TRBV6-5 CASSYSDSGDTQYF TGTGCCAGCAGTTACTCGGACAGCGGCGATACGCAGTATTTT
few TRBJ1-6 - TRBV7-8 CASSAHGLRDSPLHF TGTGCCAGCAGCGCCCACGGTCTACGGGATTCACCCCTCCACTTT
few TRBJ1-4 TRBD1 TRBV27 CASSPRDRGKTNEKLFF TGTGCCAGCAGTCCCCGGGACAGGGGGAAGACTAATGAAAAACTGTTTTTT
- TRBJ2-5 - TRBV20-1 CSAYGQSNQETQYF TGCAGTGCTTATGGACAGAGTAACCAAGAGACCCAGTACTTC
- TRBJ1-6 TRBD1 TRBV6-1 CASSEPGQGGHNSPLHF TGTGCCAGCAGTGAACCGGGACAGGGGGGCCATAATTCACCCCTCCACTTT
many TRBJ2-3 - TRBV5-1 CASSPAGRSSTDTQYF TGCGCCAGCAGCCCCGCGGGGAGATCTAGCACAGATACGCAGTATTTT
- TRBJ2-6 TRBD2 TRBV7-9 CASSRVAGASGANVLTF TGTGCCAGCAGCAGGGTAGCGGGGGCCTCTGGGGCCAACGTCCTGACTTTC
few TRBJ1-1 - TRBV20-1 CSARREEAFF TGCAGTGCTAGACGGGAGGAAGCTTTCTTT
- TRBJ2-1 TRBD2 TRBV9 CASSYGLAGGVPSYNEQFF TGTGCCAGCAGCTACGGACTAGCGGGGGGGGTCCCCTCCTACAATGAGCAGTTCTTC
many TRBJ2-7 - TRBV12-3/TRBV12-4 CASSLKAGPYEQYF TGTGCCAGCAGTCTAAAAGCGGGTCCCTACGAGCAGTACTTC
few TRBJ2-3 TRBD1 TRBV5-1 CATSGQGVDTQYF TGCGCCACCTCAGGACAGGGAGTAGATACGCAGTATTTT
few TRBJ1-2 TRBD1 TRBV20-1 CSASSGGGDYGYTF TGCAGTGCTAGCTCAGGGGGGGGGGACTATGGCTACACCTTC
few TRBJ2-4 - TRBV6-2/TRBV6-3 CATLDDSRKNIQYF TGTGCCACACTCGACGACAGCCGGAAAAACATTCAGTACTTC
- TRBJ2-3 - TRBV9 CASSVGTSNTDTQYF TGTGCCAGCAGCGTAGGGACCAGCAATACAGATACGCAGTATTTT
- TRBJ2-1 TRBD2 TRBV5-1 CASSLTSENEQFF TGCGCCAGCAGCTTAACTAGCGAAAATGAGCAGTTCTTC
- TRBJ1-5 - TRBV18 CASSPSTGEYQPQHF TGTGCCAGCTCACCGTCGACGGGGGAATATCAGCCCCAGCATTTT
- TRBJ2-7 - TRBV28 CASSPGGESSNEQYF TGTGCCAGCAGCCCAGGGGGGGAGAGCTCCAACGAGCAGTACTTC
- TRBJ2-3 - TRBV20-1 CSARDGSRLKDTQYF TGCAGTGCTAGAGATGGGTCCCGGCTTAAGGATACGCAGTATTTT
- TRBJ2-6 - TRBV5-5 CASSWDTSSGANVLTF TGTGCCAGCAGCTGGGACACGAGCTCTGGGGCCAACGTCCTGACTTTC
few TRBJ1-2 TRBD1 TRBV3-1 CASSPLDRTNYGYTF TGTGCCAGCAGCCCCCTGGACAGGACCAACTATGGCTACACCTTC
few TRBJ1-5 - TRBV2 CASSEYSDIQGQPQHF TGTGCCAGCAGTGAGTATTCGGACATACAGGGTCAGCCCCAGCATTTT
- TRBJ2-1 TRBD2 TRBV4-3 CASSQAGGFYNEQFF TGCGCCAGCAGCCAGGCGGGAGGGTTCTACAATGAGCAGTTCTTC
few TRBJ2-1 TRBD1 TRBV24-1 CATSDDRGLYNEQFF TGTGCCACCAGTGATGACAGGGGCCTCTACAATGAGCAGTTCTTC
- TRBJ2-5 TRBD2 TRBV11-2 CASRGLAETQETQYF TGTGCCAGCAGGGGACTAGCGGAGACCCAAGAGACCCAGTACTTC
few TRBJ1-3 - TRBV5-5 CASSLEQGRLRDGNTIYF TGTGCCAGCAGCTTGGAGCAGGGGCGATTACGAGATGGAAACACCATATATTTT
- TRBJ2-7 TRBD1 TRBV6-5 CASSYSATGAQGEQYF TGTGCCAGCAGTTACTCGGCGACAGGGGCTCAGGGCGAGCAGTACTTC
few TRBJ2-2 - TRBV9 CASSVQRFMNTGELFF TGTGCCAGCAGCGTCCAGAGGTTCATGAACACCGGGGAGCTGTTTTTT
- TRBJ2-5 TRBD1 TRBV7-9 CASSSQKGALGETQYF TGTGCCAGCAGCTCCCAAAAGGGGGCATTGGGGGAGACCCAGTACTTC
- TRBJ2-1 TRBD2 TRBV5-1 CASSLALAAIYNEQFF TGCGCCAGCAGCTTGGCACTAGCGGCAATCTACAATGAGCAGTTCTTC
- TRBJ1-1 - TRBV7-2 CASSYARGNTEAFF TGTGCCAGCAGCTATGCCCGGGGGAACACTGAAGCTTTCTTT
- TRBJ2-7 - TRBV5-1 CASSLDGRLYEEQYF TGCGCCAGCAGCTTGGATGGCAGACTCTACGAGGAGCAGTACTTC
- TRBJ1-5 TRBD1 TRBV6-2/TRBV6-3 CASSYLDRGNQPQHF TGTGCCAGCAGTTACCTAGACAGGGGCAATCAGCCCCAGCATTTT
once TRBJ1-1 TRBD1 TRBV3-1 CASSQDRGRLAEAFF TGTGCCAGCAGCCAAGACAGGGGGCGCTTAGCTGAAGCTTTCTTT
many TRBJ2-7 - TRBV12-3/TRBV12-4 CASSFLEQAKYF TGTGCCAGCAGTTTTCTTGAACAGGCTAAGTACTTC
few TRBJ2-7 TRBD2 TRBV29-1 CSVVWAGVGGYEQYF TGCAGCGTTGTATGGGCGGGAGTCGGGGGCTACGAGCAGTACTTC
- TRBJ2-7 - TRBV5-1 CASSYSDNEQYF TGCGCCAGCAGTTACTCCGACAACGAGCAGTACTTC
- TRBJ1-3 - TRBV7-6 CASKDLLRETIYF TGTGCCAGCAAGGACCTTCTTAGGGAGACCATATATTTT
- TRBJ1-1 - TRBV12-3/TRBV12-4 CASSLISGGSEAFF TGTGCCAGCAGTTTAATCTCGGGGGGCTCTGAAGCTTTCTTT